This passage covers 15 T cell receptor beta chains from one sample sequenced in a study of cytomegalovirus exposure and HLA in healthy donors (TCRdb year 2017). The library was produced with the immunoSEQ multiplex PCR assay. The multiplex PCR relied on a mix of 60 forward primers for TCR Vbeta segments and 13 reverse primers for TCR Jbeta segments. Entries here come from immuneACCESS through TCRdb and include only in-frame sequences with V and J called. Some clones fail to appear in such tables; in the studies checked, an unresolved V gene covers under half of the shortfall, and the cause of the remainder is unknown. The sample includes 200,000 to 250,000 clones, with around 76% observed a single time. The ten biggest clones cover around 5% of the sample. The sample comprised PBMCs. The receptors here all came from a woman aged 35 to 49 in good health and CMV-seropositive.

As regards this clone: The sample holds other DNA sequences that translate to the same CDR3. The rearrangement uses TRBV19 and TRBJ2-6; TRBD1 matches at 11 bases. Trimming cost V 3 bases and J 1 base; bases outside gene matches: 2. This CDR3 is 17 amino acids long. CDR1 LNHDA and CDR2 SQIVND come from the germline V gene (reference sequence). For the CDR3, the DNA is TGTGCCAGTAGTATCGGACAGGGGGCTTCTGGGGCCAACGTCCTGACTTTC. It encodes CASSIGQGASGANVLTF.

The chain recombines TRBV5-6 with TRBJ2-5, with D perhaps TRBD1 (6 bases). V lost 4 bases and J lost 5, with 15 bases in between. This CDR3 has 14 residues. From germline, CDR1 is SGHDT and CDR2 YYEEEE. The CDR3 coding sequence is TGTGCCAGCAGCGTCACAGGGAATCCGGAGACCCAGTACTTC. Translated: CASSVTGNPETQYF.

This clone was counted once. The chain couples TRBV7-2 to TRBJ2-3; TRBD1 is a possible D gene (6 bases). The length of the CDR3 is 16 residues. V was pared by 2 bases and J by 0 bases, with 12 bases between. Germline V gives CDR1 SGHTA, CDR2 FQGNSA. The CDR3 nucleotides read TGTGCCAGCAGCTTATCAGGGGCGGTGAGCACAGATACGCAGTATTTT. Its translation is CASSLSGAVSTDTQYF.

The CDR3 protein is CASSLLGLAGDEQYF. For the CDR3, the DNA is TGCGCCAGCAGCCTCCTGGGACTAGCGGGAGACGAGCAGTACTTC. The chain uses TRBV4-1 and TRBJ2-5; the match to TRBD2 covers 14 bases. Matching the DNA end better, TRBJ2-7 makes the J call doubtful. Germline CDR1 is MGHRA and CDR2 is YSYEKL. This CDR3 is built from 15 residues.

The chain has TRBV19 and TRBJ2-1, with no clear D. This CDR3 has 16 amino acids. Germline V gene sequence: CDR1 LNHDA, CDR2 SQIVND (reference sequence). Trimming took 4 bases from V and 3 from J, leaving 16 bases between them. The CDR3 sequence is CASSSPQRSVYNEQFF. CDR3 in DNA: TGTGCCAGTAGTAGCCCCCAGCGTAGTGTCTACAATGAGCAGTTCTTC.

A remark on this clone: The germline gene is not matched at one end of the junction; a read error may be the cause. The same CDR3 is also encoded by other DNA sequences in this sample. J is TRBJ1-5 and V is TRBV12-5, with D maybe TRBD1 (6 bases). The CDR3 is made up of 15 amino acids. Germline assignment: CDR1 LGHNT and CDR2 FRNRAP. The CDR3 region has the DNA TGTGCTAGCGGTTTGGTAACTGGGGGCTGGCAGCCCCAGCATTTT. Residues: CASGLVTGGWQPQHF.

The chain recombines TRBV4-2 with TRBJ2-7; TRBD1 matches at 8 bases. Germline CDR1 is LGHNA and CDR2 is YNFKEQ. The CDR3 consists of 16 residues. With 0 bases clipped from V and 2 bases from J, the junction kept 6 bases outside the gene matches. CDR3 nucleotides: TGTGCCAGCAGCCAAGAAAGGACAGGGAGTCCCTACGAGCAGTACTTC. Translating it yields CASSQERTGSPYEQYF.

The rearrangement joins TRBV6-5 to TRBJ1-2; 10 bases are a match to TRBD1. Unmatched junction bases numbered 6, after V lost 6 bases and J lost 5 bases. The germline CDR1 and CDR2 sequences are MNHEY and SVGAGI. The CDR3 consists of 14 residues. CDR3 sequence (DNA): TGTGCCAGCAGGCAACCGGGACAGGGGTATGGCTACACCTTC. This gives the protein CASRQPGQGYGYTF.

The V call is TRBV11-3, the J call TRBJ2-1, with D possibly matching TRBD2 (6 bases). Germline V gene sequence: CDR1 SGHNT, CDR2 YENEEA. The CDR3 consists of 15 residues. V lost 1 base and J lost 6, with 13 bases in between. CDR3 DNA: TGTGCCAGCAGCTTAGGGGGGACTGCGGGCAATGAGCAGTTCTTC. Translated, it gives CASSLGGTAGNEQFF.

The chain couples TRBV10-3 to TRBJ1-1, with 8 nucleotides matching TRBD1. CDR1 and CDR2 (germline): ENHRY, SYGVKD. The CDR3 sequence is 12 residues long. After removal of 10 bases from V and 5 bases from J, the junction contained 6 bases not matched to a gene. The CDR3 loop reads CATGGVSTEAFF. DNA for the CDR3: TGTGCCACAGGGGGCGTCAGTACTGAAGCTTTCTTT.

The chain is built from TRBV14 and TRBJ1-2; maybe TRBD1 (6 bases). The germline gives CDR1 SGHDN, CDR2 FVKESK. The ends were cut back, 6 bases at V and 2 bases at J, with 13 bases in the middle. This CDR3 has 14 amino acids. The CDR3 loop is CASSPADRNYGYTF. CDR3 coding DNA: TGTGCCAGCAGTCCCGCTGACAGGAACTATGGCTACACCTTC.

This clone appeared once. V is TRBV5-5 and J is TRBJ1-1; 8 bases are a match to TRBD1. The CDR3 is 15 residues long. V was clipped by 0 bases and J by 5 bases; unmatched bases: 6. CDR1 is SGHKS, CDR2 YYEKEE, per germline (reference sequence). CDR3 bases: TGTGCCAGCAGCTTGGGTGACAGGGGTACGACTGAAGCTTTCTTT. Amino acid sequence: CASSLGDRGTTEAFF.

V gene TRBV10-3 combines with J gene TRBJ1-2; 7 bases are a match to TRBD1. Germline V lookup: CDR1 ENHRY, CDR2 SYGVKD. There are 12 residues in the CDR3. V lost 10 bases and J lost 3; bases outside the gene matches: 5. This chain's CDR3 is CASRGTDYGYTF. The CDR3 nucleotides are TGTGCCAGCCGCGGGACAGACTATGGCTACACCTTC.

The CDR3 spells CASSQGSPGAFF. The CDR3 DNA follows: TGTGCCAGCAGCCAAGGATCGCCGGGAGCTTTCTTT. The chain joins TRBV7-9 to TRBJ1-1, with no clear D. The CDR3 has 12 residues. The germline V gene encodes CDR1 SEHNR and CDR2 FQNEAQ (reference sequence). Deletions cut 5 bases from V and 10 bases from J, with 14 bases between.

CDR3: CASSSRGSNTEAFF. The CDR3 region has the DNA TGTGCCAGCAGCTCTCGGGGATCGAACACTGAAGCTTTCTTT. This chain joins TRBV11-3 and TRBJ1-1; unclear D gene. With 4 bases removed from V and 1 base from J, the gap between germline ends came to 10 bases. CDR3 length: 14 residues. Germline-derived CDR1 and CDR2 are SGHNT and YENEEA.